The following is a TCR beta chain sequence with its context. The antigen is unknown. A junction end diverges from the germline sequence, so it may reflect a read error. Germline V gene sequence: CDR1 SEHNR, CDR2 FQNEAQ (reference sequence). This CDR3 is built from 16 residues. Primers for the PCR totalled 60 Vbeta and 13 Jbeta. The data were produced by immunoSEQ multiplex PCR, yet TCRdb's version contains in-frame clones alone and is incomplete. The table records some 160,000 clones, 70% to 80% of them present only once. These data are taken from a study of cytomegalovirus exposure and HLA in healthy donors. Study conclusions and caveats: An apparent linkage of common viral pathogens to several of the most significant clusters emerged in a later analysis.

Material: PBMCs. The receptor was derived from a man aged 35-49 years in good health and CMV-seronegative. The chain has TRBV7-9 and TRBJ1-3; D gene ambiguous. For the CDR3, the DNA is TGTTCCAGCAGCCCAGCGACGGGGTACTCTGGAAACACCATATATTTT. Translation gives CSSSPATGYSGNTIYF. Drawing the rest from reference TRBV7-9 and TRBJ1-3, the complete variable domain is DTGVSQNPRHKITKRGQNVTFRCDPISEHNRLYWYRQTLGQGPEFLTYFQNEAQLEKSRLLSDRFSAERPKGSFSTLEIQRTEQGDSAMYLCSSSPATGYSGNTIYFGEGSWLTVV.